The 3 T cell receptor beta chains below were found in one sample sequenced in a study of blood T cell repertoires in COVID-19. Profiling relied on immunoSEQ multiplex PCR, and the TCRdb table lists in-frame clones only, not all of them. Of fewer than 350,000 clones listed, about 90% are singletons. Sequenced input: PBMCs or T cells enriched from blood (not recorded which). The receptors were sampled from a woman aged 25 to 39 who had been exposed to COVID-19.

The CDR3 DNA reads TGTGCCGGCAAGGGGGCAGGATCAAGGGACGAGCAGTACTTC. Translated: CAGKGAGSRDEQYF. This chain joins TRBV28 and TRBJ2-7; 7 bases match TRBD1. This CDR3 comprises 14 residues. Germline trimming cut 11 bases from V and 5 bases from J; bases unmatched to any gene: 15. Germline V CDR1 and CDR2: MDHEN, SYDVKM.

This clone was counted a single time. This chain uses TRBV12-3 or TRBV12-4 with TRBJ2-1; unclear D gene. V was shortened by 1 base and J by 8 bases, with 9 bases between the two germline ends. This CDR3 comprises 13 residues. The CDR3 is CASSLGSSDEQFF. In DNA, the CDR3 is TGTGCCAGCAGTTTAGGGAGTAGTGATGAGCAGTTCTTC.

The J gene is TRBJ2-7, the V gene TRBV27, with 7 nucleotides matching TRBD2. The CDR3 covers 16 residues. CDR1 is MNHEY and CDR2 is SMNVEV in the germline V gene (reference sequence). J was trimmed by 2 bases and V by 3 bases; bases with no gene match: 10. This CDR3 is CASSFFQVGGTYEQYF. The CDR3 DNA is TGTGCCAGCAGTTTTTTTCAGGTGGGAGGGACCTACGAGCAGTACTTC.